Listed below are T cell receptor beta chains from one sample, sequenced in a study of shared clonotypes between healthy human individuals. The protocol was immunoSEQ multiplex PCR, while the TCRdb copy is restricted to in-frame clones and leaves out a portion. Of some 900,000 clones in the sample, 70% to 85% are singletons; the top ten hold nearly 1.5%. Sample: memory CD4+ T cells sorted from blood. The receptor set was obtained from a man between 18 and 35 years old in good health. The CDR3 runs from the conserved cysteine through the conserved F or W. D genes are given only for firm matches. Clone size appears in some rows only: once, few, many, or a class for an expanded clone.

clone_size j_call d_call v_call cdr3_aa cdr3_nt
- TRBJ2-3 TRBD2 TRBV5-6 CASSLYSGVPGVDTQYF TGTGCCAGCAGCCTCTACAGCGGGGTCCCCGGCGTGGATACGCAGTATTTT
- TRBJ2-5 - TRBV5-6 CASSLAETQYF TGTGCCAGCAGCTTGGCTGAGACCCAGTACTTC
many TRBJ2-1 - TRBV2 CASLRGAGRSYNEQFF TGTGCCAGCCTCCGAGGGGCGGGGAGGTCCTACAATGAGCAGTTCTTC
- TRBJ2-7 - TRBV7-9 CASTNQDEQYF TGTGCCAGCACCAACCAGGACGAGCAGTACTTC
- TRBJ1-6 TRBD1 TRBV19 CASRAQQGDNSPLHF TGTGCCAGTAGGGCCCAGCAGGGGGATAATTCACCCCTCCACTTT
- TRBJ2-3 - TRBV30 CAWGRRRGDTQYF TGTGCCTGGGGCCGTAGGCGGGGCGATACGCAGTATTTT
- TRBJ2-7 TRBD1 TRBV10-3 CAISGTGTAYEQYF TGTGCCATCAGTGGGACCGGGACAGCCTACGAGCAGTACTTC
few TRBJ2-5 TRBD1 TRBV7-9 CASSLGTGGGETQYF TGTGCCAGCAGCTTAGGGACAGGGGGCGGGGAGACCCAGTACTTC
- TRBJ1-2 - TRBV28 CASSLAQPGGYTF TGTGCCAGCAGTTTAGCCCAGCCGGGTGGCTACACCTTC
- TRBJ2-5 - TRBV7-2 CASSALGSEAETQYF TGTGCCAGCAGCGCCCTGGGGTCCGAGGCAGAGACCCAGTACTTC
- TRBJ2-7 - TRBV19 CASSLDVAGPYEQYF TGTGCCAGTAGTCTTGACGTTGCAGGCCCCTACGAGCAGTACTTC
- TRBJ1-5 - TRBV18 CASSPQRGEPQHF TGTGCCAGCTCACCGCAACGGGGAGAGCCCCAGCATTTT
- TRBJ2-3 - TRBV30 CAAVNMASTDTQYF TGTGCCGCGGTTAACATGGCTAGCACAGATACGCAGTATTTT
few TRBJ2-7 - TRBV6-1 CASSRIHEQYF TGTGCCAGCAGTAGGATCCACGAGCAGTACTTC
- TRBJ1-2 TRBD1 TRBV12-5 CASGIDRGLSGYTF TGTGCTAGTGGCATAGACAGGGGGCTTAGTGGCTACACCTTC
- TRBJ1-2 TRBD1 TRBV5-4 CASSLAGGQGNYGYTF TGTGCCAGCAGCTTGGCCGGGGGACAGGGAAACTATGGCTACACCTTC
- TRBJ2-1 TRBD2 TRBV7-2 CASSRLAGLYNEQFF TGTGCCAGCAGCCGGTTAGCGGGACTCTACAATGAGCAGTTCTTC
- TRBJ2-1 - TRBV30 CAWGGSHNEQFF TGTGCCTGGGGGGGGTCCCACAATGAGCAGTTCTTC
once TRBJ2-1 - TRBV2 CASSVAAGNNEQFF TGTGCCAGCAGTGTAGCAGCAGGAAACAATGAGCAGTTCTTC
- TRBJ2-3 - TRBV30 CAWSHGVKTDTQYF TGTGCCTGGAGTCACGGGGTTAAGACAGATACGCAGTATTTT
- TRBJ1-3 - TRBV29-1 CSVDLSSGLGAGNTIYF TGCAGCGTTGATCTATCTTCGGGTCTAGGTGCTGGAAACACCATATATTTT
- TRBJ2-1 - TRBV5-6 CASSLGNEQFF TGTGCCAGCAGCTTGGGAAATGAGCAGTTCTTC
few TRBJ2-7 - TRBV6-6 CASSATGSEQYF TGTGCCAGCAGTGCTACAGGGAGCGAGCAGTACTTC
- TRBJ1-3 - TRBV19 CASSIKSAGNTIYF TGTGCCAGTAGTATTAAGTCAGCGGGAAACACCATATATTTT
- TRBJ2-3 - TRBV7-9 CASSPAWGADTQYF TGTGCCAGCAGCCCTGCCTGGGGGGCAGATACGCAGTATTTT
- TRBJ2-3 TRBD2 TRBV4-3 CASSQEYTSGASTDTQYF TGCGCCAGCAGCCAAGAGTACACTAGCGGGGCTAGCACAGATACGCAGTATTTT
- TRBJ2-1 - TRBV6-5 CASTSRPNYNEQFF TGTGCCAGCACCTCCAGGCCTAACTACAATGAGCAGTTCTTC
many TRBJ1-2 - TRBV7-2 CASSSDRGGYTF TGTGCCAGCAGCTCGGACAGAGGGGGCTACACCTTC
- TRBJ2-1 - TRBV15 CATSRLGGSYNEQFF TGTGCCACCAGCAGATTAGGCGGCTCCTACAATGAGCAGTTCTTC
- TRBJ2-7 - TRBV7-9 CASSLGLSTREQYF TGTGCCAGCAGCCTAGGACTATCGACGCGCGAGCAGTACTTC
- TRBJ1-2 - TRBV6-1 CASSEGVGGGYTF TGTGCCAGCAGTGAAGGGGTAGGGGGTGGCTACACCTTC
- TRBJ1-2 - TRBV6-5 CASSYSGEGSYGYTF TGTGCCAGCAGTTACTCCGGAGAGGGCAGCTATGGCTACACCTTC
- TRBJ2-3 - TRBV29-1 CSALDQGTDTQYF TGCAGCGCCCTGGACCAGGGCACAGATACGCAGTATTTT
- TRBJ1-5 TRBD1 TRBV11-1 CASSSGTGIGQPQHF TGTGCCAGCAGCTCGGGGACAGGGATCGGCCAGCCCCAGCATTTT
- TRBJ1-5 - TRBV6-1 CASKNQGSNQPQHF TGTGCCAGCAAGAACCAGGGGAGCAATCAGCCCCAGCATTTT
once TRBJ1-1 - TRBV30 CAWMPGPNTEAFF TGTGCCTGGATGCCGGGGCCGAACACTGAAGCTTTCTTT
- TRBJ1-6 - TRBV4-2 CASSQVVNSPLHF TGTGCCAGCAGCCAAGTCGTTAATTCACCCCTCCACTTT
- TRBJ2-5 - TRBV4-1 CASSQGLARGWQETQYF TGCGCCAGCAGCCAAGGTTTGGCCAGGGGTTGGCAAGAGACCCAGTACTTC
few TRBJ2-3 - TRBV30 CAADFRSTDTQYF TGTGCCGCGGACTTCCGGAGCACAGATACGCAGTATTTT
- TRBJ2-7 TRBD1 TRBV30 CAWDRDHEQYF TGTGCCTGGGACAGGGACCACGAGCAGTACTTC
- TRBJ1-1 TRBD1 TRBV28 CASSPRTGYTEAFF TGTGCCAGCAGCCCTCGGACAGGTTACACTGAAGCTTTCTTT
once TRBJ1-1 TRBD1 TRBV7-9 CASNRGTGQLNTEAFF TGTGCCAGCAATCGTGGGACAGGACAATTGAACACTGAAGCTTTCTTT
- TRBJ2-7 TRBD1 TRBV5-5 CASRYGQGTATYEQYF TGTGCCAGCAGATACGGACAGGGGACGGCAACCTACGAGCAGTACTTC
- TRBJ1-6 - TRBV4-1 CASSQGASDNSPLHF TGCGCCAGCAGCCAAGGAGCGTCGGATAATTCACCCCTCCACTTT
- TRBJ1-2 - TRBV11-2 CASSSLLGGYGYTF TGTGCCAGCAGCTCCCTTTTAGGAGGTTATGGCTACACCTTC
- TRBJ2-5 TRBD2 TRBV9 CASSVGSSGQETQYF TGTGCCAGCAGCGTAGGGTCTAGCGGACAAGAGACCCAGTACTTC
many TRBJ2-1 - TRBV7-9 CASSSEAAPNEQFF TGTGCCAGCAGCTCGGAGGCCGCGCCCAATGAGCAGTTCTTC
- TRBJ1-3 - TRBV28 CASSLRGVIGNTIYF TGTGCCAGCAGTTTACGGGGGGTAATTGGAAACACCATATATTTT
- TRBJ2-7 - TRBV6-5 CASRAGTYLYEQYF TGTGCCAGCAGGGCCGGGACTTACCTATACGAGCAGTACTTC
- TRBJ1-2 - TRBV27 CASRLVPGEGGYTF TGTGCCAGCAGGCTCGTACCAGGGGAGGGCGGCTACACCTTC